A single sample is the source of the 29 T cell receptor beta chains below, sequenced in a study of blood T cell repertoires in COVID-19 (dated by TCRdb to 2019 to 2021). Receptor amplification or capture employed the immunoSEQ multiplex PCR assay. The immuneACCESS repertoire file appears here via TCRdb, limited to in-frame rearrangements. These files lack a portion of the clones; in checked studies, under half of the deficit traces to unresolved V genes, and the cause of the others is not known. This sample is represented by approximately 150,000 clones; about nine tenths of them were singletons. The ten top clones hold over 9% of the sample. The specimen was PBMCs or T cells enriched from blood (not recorded which). The receptors were sampled from a man aged 55-75 years who had recovered from COVID-19.

This clone was detected only once. The J gene is TRBJ2-3, the V gene TRBV6-5, with D maybe TRBD2 (5 bases). Looked up from germline, CDR1 is MNHEY and CDR2 is SVGAGI. CDR3 length: 12 amino acids. Trimming stripped 8 bases from V and 2 bases from J, with 8 bases between. CDR3 residues: CASGGFTDTQYF. DNA of the CDR3: TGTGCCAGCGGCGGGTTCACAGATACGCAGTATTTT.

V gene TRBV3-1 (or the pseudogene TRBV3-2) combines with J gene TRBJ2-2; D is possibly TRBD2 (5 bases). V lost 1 base, J lost 8 bases, and 8 bases lay in between. Germline V CDR1 and CDR2: LGHDT, YNNKEL (reference sequence). This CDR3 has 13 residues. This chain's CDR3 is CASSQARGGELFF. CDR3 nucleotide sequence: TGTGCCAGCAGCCAAGCACGGGGAGGGGAGCTGTTTTTT.

This clone came up a few times. The genes are TRBV4-1 and TRBJ2-3; 10 bases map to TRBD1. In germline, CDR1 is MGHRA, CDR2 YSYEKL. This CDR3 has 19 residues. Unmatched junction bases numbered 11, after V lost 0 bases and J lost 2 bases. The CDR3 sequence: CASSQDRGDRGSPTDTQYF. Written as DNA, the CDR3 is TGCGCCAGCAGCCAAGATAGGGGGGACAGGGGATCCCCCACAGATACGCAGTATTTT.

The chain employs TRBV6-5 and TRBJ1-1, with D unclear. Looked up from germline, CDR1 is MNHEY and CDR2 is SVGAGI. Trimming left V 8 bases short and J 2 bases short, with 12 bases between. The CDR3 spans 13 residues. The chain's CDR3 is CASGEGRNTEAFF. CDR3 coding DNA: TGTGCCAGCGGGGAGGGCAGAAACACTGAAGCTTTCTTT.

The chain recombines TRBV5-5 with TRBJ2-7; TRBD2 is a possible D gene (6 bases). This CDR3 region has 15 residues. Trimming pared 0 bases from V and 3 bases from J, leaving 13 bases between. Germline values: CDR1 SGHKS, CDR2 YYEKEE (reference sequence). The CDR3 protein is CASSLAAGPDYEQYF. Here the CDR3 DNA reads TGTGCCAGCAGCTTGGCAGCGGGTCCTGACTACGAGCAGTACTTC.

Details on this clone: Compared with germline, one end of the junction differs, possibly owing to a read error. Here the CDR3 reads CSASQDRRPCF. CDR3 bases: TGCAGTGCTTCCCAAGACAGACGACCTTGCTTC. J is TRBJ2-7 and V is TRBV20-1, with D maybe TRBD1 (5 bases). The CDR3 spans 11 residues. The V gene's germline CDR1 is DFQATT and CDR2 SNEGSKA (reference sequence).

The chain uses TRBV4-1 and TRBJ2-1; D gene ambiguous. This CDR3 is 16 amino acids long. Germline V lookup: CDR1 MGHRA, CDR2 YSYEKL. With 4 bases removed from V and 5 bases from J, the gap between germline ends came to 18 bases. CDR3 sequence (DNA): TGCGCCAGCAGCCTGACTTCTCCGGTCCCGGACAATGAGCAGTTCTTC. It specifies CASSLTSPVPDNEQFF.

The V and J genes are TRBV5-5 and TRBJ1-4, with a weak D call TRBD1 (6 bases). Trimming cost V 4 bases and J 6 bases, with 10 bases left between them. Germline V lookup: CDR1 SGHKS, CDR2 YYEKEE (reference sequence). CDR3 length equals 13 residues. DNA for the CDR3: TGTGCCAGCAGCGAACGGACAGATGAAAAACTGTTTTTT. This codes for CASSERTDEKLFF.

This chain connects TRBV7-9 to TRBJ1-6, with D uncertain. CDR1 SEHNR and CDR2 FQNEAQ come from the germline V gene (reference sequence). This CDR3 has 15 residues. Trimming took off 7 bases at V and 9 bases at J, with 19 bases between the two ends. CDR3 in amino acids: CASTSSGVHSSPLHF. The CDR3 region has the DNA TGTGCCAGCACCTCTTCGGGAGTTCATAGTTCACCCCTCCACTTT.

The chain carries TRBV5-1 and TRBJ2-5, with D perhaps TRBD1 (6 bases). CDR1 is SGHRS and CDR2 is YFSETQ in the germline V gene. Trimming shortened V by 0 bases and J by 5 bases, and 14 bases separated the two germline ends. The CDR3 is 15 residues long. The CDR3 nucleotides are TGCGCCAGCAGCTTGGGGGCAGGGGTTATCGAGACCCAGTACTTC. Amino acid sequence: CASSLGAGVIETQYF. Combining the CDR3 with reference TRBV5-1 and TRBJ2-5 gives the whole variable domain KAGVTQTPRYLIKTRGQQVTLSCSPISGHRSVSWYQQTPGQGLQFLFEYFSETQRNKGNFPGRFSGRQFSNSRSEMNVSTLELGDSALYLCASSLGAGVIETQYFGPGTRLLVL.

The chain couples TRBV7-9 to TRBJ2-7, with D perhaps matching TRBD1 (6 bases). The germline gives CDR1 SEHNR, CDR2 FQNEAQ (reference sequence). V was shortened by 5 bases and J by 4 bases, with 9 bases between the two germline ends. CDR3 length: 12 amino acids. CDR3 nucleotide sequence: TGTGCCAGCAGCAAAGGACAGTACGAGCAGTACTTC. It encodes CASSKGQYEQYF.

The chain combines TRBV5-4 with TRBJ1-3; 8 nucleotides agree with TRBD1. The V and J ends lost 2 bases and 1 base, in that order; junction bases with no gene match: 5. The length of the CDR3 is 16 residues. Germline V gives CDR1 SGHNT, CDR2 YYREEE (reference sequence). CDR3 DNA: TGTGCCAGCAGCTTTAGCAGGGGGCTTTCTGGAAACACCATATATTTT. This encodes CASSFSRGLSGNTIYF.

This clone was counted a single time. This chain uses TRBV3-1 (or the pseudogene TRBV3-2) with TRBJ1-3; D is unresolved. The CDR3 has 16 amino acids. Trimming pared 4 bases from V and 0 bases from J, leaving 13 bases between. Germline assignment: CDR1 LGHDT and CDR2 YNNKEL (reference sequence). CDR3 nucleotide sequence: TGTGCCAGCAGCCCCTGGGGAGGGCGCTCTGGAAACACCATATATTTT. It is translated as CASSPWGGRSGNTIYF.

The rearrangement joins TRBV9 to TRBJ2-1; TRBD2 aligns across 10 bases. J was trimmed by 6 bases and V by 6 bases; bases with no gene match: 6. The CDR3 covers 14 residues. The germline V gene encodes CDR1 SGDLS and CDR2 YYNGEE. The CDR3 reads CASTASGSFNEQFF. The CDR3 DNA sequence: TGTGCCAGCACTGCTAGCGGGAGCTTCAATGAGCAGTTCTTC.

The chain links TRBV2 to TRBJ1-1, with D perhaps TRBD1 (6 bases). Germline loops: CDR1 SNHLY, CDR2 FYNNEI. V dropped 8 bases and J dropped 6 bases, with 16 bases sitting between them. CDR3 length: 13 residues. CDR3 protein: CASLSARGAEAFF. The CDR3 DNA follows: TGTGCCAGCCTAAGTGCCAGGGGAGCTGAAGCTTTCTTT.

This chain connects TRBV5-4 to TRBJ2-4, with 9 bases identical to TRBD1. The CDR3 totals 16 residues. CDR1 is SGHNT, CDR2 YYREEE, per germline (reference sequence). The trim removed 5 bases at V and 6 bases at J, leaving 12 bases unmatched. CDR3 protein: CASSSPVQGQGNIQYF. The CDR3 DNA is TGTGCCAGCAGTTCACCGGTACAGGGACAGGGAAACATTCAGTACTTC.

This chain uses TRBV19 with TRBJ2-7; TRBD1 might be the D (6 bases). Germline V gives CDR1 LNHDA, CDR2 SQIVND (reference sequence). The CDR3 runs to 14 residues. V was cut by 6 bases and J by 6 bases, with 18 bases left in between. The CDR3 is CASRGPAGVSEQYF. The CDR3 DNA follows: TGTGCCAGTAGGGGACCGGCAGGGGTTAGCGAGCAGTACTTC.

The V gene is TRBV2, the J gene TRBJ1-3; D remains ambiguous. V lost 2 bases to trimming and J lost 3 bases, with 14 bases between them. Germline V gene lookup returns CDR1 SNHLY and CDR2 FYNNEI. The CDR3 loop spans 16 amino acids. The CDR3 region is CASSELESFGGNTIYF. CDR3 nucleotide sequence: TGTGCCAGCAGTGAACTCGAGAGTTTCGGTGGAAACACCATATATTTT.

Only a few counts were recorded for this clone. The V and J genes are TRBV6-5 and TRBJ2-4; weak D call: TRBD1 (6 bases). The CDR3 is 14 residues long. Germline V gives CDR1 MNHEY, CDR2 SVGAGI. Trimming stripped 5 bases from V and 0 bases from J, with 8 bases between. CDR3 bases: TGTGCCAGCAGTAAGGGGGAAGCCAAAAACATTCAGTACTTC. Protein: CASSKGEAKNIQYF.

This clone has only one observation. The CDR3 sequence is CATKGQMNTEAFF. The CDR3, as DNA: TGTGCCACCAAGGGACAAATGAACACTGAAGCTTTCTTT. The chain couples TRBV6-5 to TRBJ1-1; D is possibly TRBD1 (6 bases). This CDR3 has 13 amino acids. CDR1 MNHEY and CDR2 SVGAGI come from the germline V gene. V was cut by 10 bases and J by 0 bases, with 12 bases left in between.

This clone was detected a few times. Here the CDR3 DNA reads TGTGCCAGTAGTACACTCCGGACTAGCGGGAGTAGATCCTACGAGCAGTACTTC. It is translated as CASSTLRTSGSRSYEQYF. The chain recombines TRBV19 with TRBJ2-7; 13 nucleotides match TRBD2. CDR3 size: 18 residues. Per the germline V gene, CDR1 is LNHDA and CDR2 is SQIVND (reference sequence). V lost 4 bases, J lost 1 base, and 10 bases stayed unmatched.

The chain uses TRBV7-9 and TRBJ2-5; maybe TRBD2 (6 bases). The CDR3 runs 13 residues. From germline, CDR1 is SEHNR and CDR2 FQNEAQ (reference sequence). V lost 5 bases to trimming and J lost 5 bases, with 12 bases between them. CDR3 amino acids: CASSPTSWETQYF. DNA of the CDR3: TGTGCCAGCAGCCCGACTAGTTGGGAGACCCAGTACTTC.

Written as DNA, the CDR3 is TGTGCCAGCAGCCAAGCAGCGTTTGAGCAGTTCTTC. Translation: CASSQAAFEQFF. The chain is built from TRBV3-1 (or the pseudogene TRBV3-2) and TRBJ2-1; D gene ambiguous. This CDR3 is 12 amino acids long. Trimming cost V 1 base and J 9 bases, with 7 bases left between them. Germline loops: CDR1 LGHDT, CDR2 YNNKEL (reference sequence).

The chain couples TRBV6-6 to TRBJ1-1; a possible D gene is TRBD1 (5 bases). Trimming took off 5 bases at V and 1 base at J, with 8 bases between the two ends. Germline loops: CDR1 MNHNY, CDR2 SVGAGI (reference sequence). CDR3 length equals 13 residues. CDR3 sequence reads: CASSGQGNTEAFF. DNA of the CDR3: TGTGCCAGCAGTGGCCAGGGGAACACTGAAGCTTTCTTT.

The V and J genes are TRBV19 and TRBJ2-1; a possible D gene is TRBD2 (5 bases). Trimming stripped 7 bases from V and 3 bases from J, with 10 bases between. This CDR3 spans 13 amino acids. Germline V CDR1 and CDR2: LNHDA, SQIVND (reference sequence). The CDR3, as DNA: TGTGCCAGTAATGCGGGCATCTACAATGAGCAGTTCTTC. Translated: CASNAGIYNEQFF. Based on the CDR3 plus reference TRBV19 and TRBJ2-1, the full variable domain is DGGITQSPKYLFRKEGQNVTLSCEQNLNHDAMYWYRQDPGQGLRLIYYSQIVNDFQKGDIAEGYSVSREKKESFPLTVTSAQKNPTAFYLCASNAGIYNEQFFGPGTRLTVL.

With regard to this clone: The sample carries other DNA sequences with the same CDR3. The chain couples TRBV2 to TRBJ1-6, with 7 bases matching TRBD1. CDR1 SNHLY and CDR2 FYNNEI come from the germline V gene. The junction had 6 bases not matched to a gene; V was cut back by 4 bases and J by 6 bases. The CDR3 spans 15 residues. The DNA of the CDR3 is TGTGCCAGCAGTGGCCAGGGGGTCAGTAATTCACCCCTCCACTTT. This sequence encodes CASSGQGVSNSPLHF.

This sequence joins TRBV18 and TRBJ2-1; 13 positions agree with TRBD2. J lost 5 bases, V lost 3 bases, and 1 base had no gene match. This CDR3 spans 15 amino acids. Looked up from germline, CDR1 is KGHSH and CDR2 is LQKENI. The CDR3 reads CASSPGTSGDNEQFF. CDR3 coding DNA: TGTGCCAGCTCACCCGGGACTAGCGGGGACAATGAGCAGTTCTTC.

Here the CDR3 DNA reads TGTGCCAGCAGCTTAGGAGGTGTGCAGTACTTC. It specifies CASSLGGVQYF. The chain combines TRBV7-9 with TRBJ2-7; D is ambiguous. This CDR3 comprises 11 residues. The germline V and J ends were trimmed by 1 base and 9 bases, with 7 bases remaining between them. Germline V lookup: CDR1 SEHNR, CDR2 FQNEAQ (reference sequence).

The CDR3 loop is CASSLGSQGTEAFF. The CDR3 bases are TGCGCCAGCAGCTTGGGGAGTCAGGGCACTGAAGCTTTCTTT. The chain employs TRBV5-1 and TRBJ1-1; possibly TRBD1 for D (5 bases). CDR3 length: 14 residues. V lost 0 bases and J lost 4, with 10 bases in between. Germline V gives CDR1 SGHRS, CDR2 YFSETQ. Complete variable domain (other parts from reference TRBV5-1 and TRBJ1-1): KAGVTQTPRYLIKTRGQQVTLSCSPISGHRSVSWYQQTPGQGLQFLFEYFSETQRNKGNFPGRFSGRQFSNSRSEMNVSTLELGDSALYLCASSLGSQGTEAFFGQGTRLTVV.